The rows below give T cell receptor beta chains drawn from one sample of a study of siplizumab effects on memory and regulatory T cells. Antigens of these TCRs are unknown. TCRdb keeps only in-frame clones here, not all; method: immunoSEQ multiplex PCR. The table records almost 15,000 clones, roughly 40% of them present only once. The specimen sequenced was CFSE-low (dividing) CD4+ T cells sorted from an allogeneic mixed lymphocyte reaction. The receptors stem from a human donor in good health; the cells came from an allogeneic mixed lymphocyte reaction. Some clones in this sample may be carry-over from other donors' samples. The CDR3 runs from the conserved cysteine through the conserved F or W. The order of the fields is CDR3 DNA, CDR3 protein, V gene, clone size, J gene, CDR3 length, D gene. A D gene is named only where the DNA matches it firmly. Only some rows state a clone size, as once, few, many or a class for expanded clones.

CDR3 DNA: TGTGCCAGCAGCTTACCCGGGACGCTGGATGGCTACACCTTC
CDR3 protein: CASSLPGTLDGYTF
V gene: TRBV5-4
clone size: .
J gene: TRBJ1-2
CDR3 length: 14
D gene: .

CDR3 DNA: TGTGCCAGCAGTCAAAGGGGGACTGGCTACGAGCAGTACTTC
CDR3 protein: CASSQRGTGYEQYF
V gene: TRBV6-5
clone size: .
J gene: TRBJ2-7
CDR3 length: 14
D gene: .

CDR3 DNA: TGTGCCACCAGCAGAGGTGGGGGGATCGAGCAGTACTTC
CDR3 protein: CATSRGGGIEQYF
V gene: TRBV15
clone size: few
J gene: TRBJ2-7
CDR3 length: 13
D gene: .

CDR3 DNA: TGTGCCAGCAGTCCTAGGGCTGGGACCCAGTACTTC
CDR3 protein: CASSPRAGTQYF
V gene: TRBV6-9
clone size: few
J gene: TRBJ2-5
CDR3 length: 12
D gene: .

CDR3 DNA: TGTGCCAGCAGAGAGGTACGGGGGCAAGAGACCCAGTACTTC
CDR3 protein: CASREVRGQETQYF
V gene: TRBV2
clone size: few
J gene: TRBJ2-5
CDR3 length: 14
D gene: .

CDR3 DNA: TGTGCCAGCAGCTTACGTCTGGCCGGGGAGCTGTTTTTT
CDR3 protein: CASSLRLAGELFF
V gene: TRBV7-9
clone size: .
J gene: TRBJ2-2
CDR3 length: 13
D gene: .

CDR3 DNA: TGTGCTAGTGCCGTAGCGGGAGCCAAAAACATTCAGTACTTC
CDR3 protein: CASAVAGAKNIQYF
V gene: TRBV12-5
clone size: .
J gene: TRBJ2-4
CDR3 length: 14
D gene: TRBD2

CDR3 DNA: TGTGCCAGCACCCCCCCGGGGGGCTCCTACAATGAGCAGTTCTTC
CDR3 protein: CASTPPGGSYNEQFF
V gene: TRBV6-5
clone size: .
J gene: TRBJ2-1
CDR3 length: 15
D gene: TRBD2

CDR3 DNA: TGTGCCAGCAGTTACGGATGGGCAGAAACCTACGAGCAGTACTTC
CDR3 protein: CASSYGWAETYEQYF
V gene: TRBV6-6
clone size: .
J gene: TRBJ2-7
CDR3 length: 15
D gene: .

CDR3 DNA: TGTGCCAGCTCAATCACTAGCTCAAACTACCTCAATGAGCAGTTCTTC
CDR3 protein: CASSITSSNYLNEQFF
V gene: TRBV18
clone size: few
J gene: TRBJ2-1
CDR3 length: 16
D gene: .

CDR3 DNA: TGTGCCAGCAGTCCTACAGGGGGAAACACCATATATTTT
CDR3 protein: CASSPTGGNTIYF
V gene: TRBV7-9
clone size: .
J gene: TRBJ1-3
CDR3 length: 13
D gene: .

CDR3 DNA: TGCAGCGTGACTAGCGCGCCAAGCTCCTACGAGCAGTACTTC
CDR3 protein: CSVTSAPSSYEQYF
V gene: TRBV29-1
clone size: few
J gene: TRBJ2-7
CDR3 length: 14
D gene: TRBD2

CDR3 DNA: TGTGCCAGCAGCCGGGGGTTCTCTGGAAACACCATATATTTT
CDR3 protein: CASSRGFSGNTIYF
V gene: TRBV11-3
clone size: .
J gene: TRBJ1-3
CDR3 length: 14
D gene: .

CDR3 DNA: TGTGCCATCAGTGACACGTCGCAGACCTACGAGCAGTACTTC
CDR3 protein: CAISDTSQTYEQYF
V gene: TRBV10-3
clone size: few
J gene: TRBJ2-7
CDR3 length: 14
D gene: .

CDR3 DNA: TGTGCCAGCATTTGGACACCCTCTGGAAACACCATATATTTT
CDR3 protein: CASIWTPSGNTIYF
V gene: TRBV6-1
clone size: .
J gene: TRBJ1-3
CDR3 length: 14
D gene: .

CDR3 DNA: TGTGCCAGCAGCTTAGCAGGGACAGCAAACACCGGGGAGCTGTTTTTT
CDR3 protein: CASSLAGTANTGELFF
V gene: TRBV11-2
clone size: .
J gene: TRBJ2-2
CDR3 length: 16
D gene: TRBD1

CDR3 DNA: TGTGCCAGCAGCTTAGAAGGGACCCCTCGACTCGAGCAGTACTTC
CDR3 protein: CASSLEGTPRLEQYF
V gene: TRBV7-9
clone size: .
J gene: TRBJ2-7
CDR3 length: 15
D gene: .

CDR3 DNA: TGTGCCAGTAGTATCGGCGGGGAAGTTAATTCACCCCTCCACTTT
CDR3 protein: CASSIGGEVNSPLHF
V gene: TRBV19
clone size: .
J gene: TRBJ1-6
CDR3 length: 15
D gene: .

CDR3 DNA: TGTGCCAGCAGCCGGGACAGGGTGGGCGAGCAGTACTTC
CDR3 protein: CASSRDRVGEQYF
V gene: TRBV7-3
clone size: few
J gene: TRBJ2-7
CDR3 length: 13
D gene: TRBD1

CDR3 DNA: TGTGCCAGCAGCCCGGACTGGAGGCATGGCTACACCTTC
CDR3 protein: CASSPDWRHGYTF
V gene: TRBV7-9
clone size: .
J gene: TRBJ1-2
CDR3 length: 13
D gene: .

CDR3 DNA: TGTGCCAGCAGTTATAGGGTGGGCACTGAAGCTTTCTTT
CDR3 protein: CASSYRVGTEAFF
V gene: TRBV6-6
clone size: few
J gene: TRBJ1-1
CDR3 length: 13
D gene: .

CDR3 DNA: TGTGCCAGCAGCTTAGGCCCCCAGGAGAACAATGAGCAGTTCTTC
CDR3 protein: CASSLGPQENNEQFF
V gene: TRBV7-2
clone size: .
J gene: TRBJ2-1
CDR3 length: 15
D gene: .

CDR3 DNA: TGCGCCAGCAGCTTGGCGGTACAGGCCTCTTTCCAAGCTTTCTTT
CDR3 protein: CASSLAVQASFQAFF
V gene: TRBV5-1
clone size: .
J gene: TRBJ1-1
CDR3 length: 15
D gene: .

CDR3 DNA: TGTGCCAGCAGCCAAGATACTGGACAGGGGACCTACGAGCAGTACTTC
CDR3 protein: CASSQDTGQGTYEQYF
V gene: TRBV4-2
clone size: .
J gene: TRBJ2-7
CDR3 length: 16
D gene: TRBD1

CDR3 DNA: TGCGCCAGCAGCTTGACAGGGAACTACGAGCAGTACTTC
CDR3 protein: CASSLTGNYEQYF
V gene: TRBV5-1
clone size: .
J gene: TRBJ2-7
CDR3 length: 13
D gene: .

CDR3 DNA: TGTGCCAGCAGCGTCACTAGCGGGACCTATCAAGAGACCCAGTACTTC
CDR3 protein: CASSVTSGTYQETQYF
V gene: TRBV9
clone size: many
J gene: TRBJ2-5
CDR3 length: 16
D gene: TRBD2

CDR3 DNA: TGTGCCAGCTCACCGGGGATTAACACCGGGGAGCTGTTTTTT
CDR3 protein: CASSPGINTGELFF
V gene: TRBV18
clone size: .
J gene: TRBJ2-2
CDR3 length: 14
D gene: .

CDR3 DNA: TGTGCCAGCAGCCCATTGGACAGGGAGGGATTCGGCTACACCTTC
CDR3 protein: CASSPLDREGFGYTF
V gene: TRBV11-2
clone size: .
J gene: TRBJ1-2
CDR3 length: 15
D gene: TRBD1

CDR3 DNA: TGTGCCAGTAGTTCCCGACCGGGACTAGCGGGGGTAATTACCTCCTACGAGCAGTACTTC
CDR3 protein: CASSSRPGLAGVITSYEQYF
V gene: TRBV19
clone size: .
J gene: TRBJ2-7
CDR3 length: 20
D gene: TRBD2

CDR3 DNA: TGTGCCAGCACAAAAAGCGGGAGCTCCTACAATGAGCAGTTCTTC
CDR3 protein: CASTKSGSSYNEQFF
V gene: TRBV6-5
clone size: few
J gene: TRBJ2-1
CDR3 length: 15
D gene: TRBD2

CDR3 DNA: TGTGCCAGCAGCCCAACGGGGACAGGGGGGACCTACAATGAGCAGTTCTTC
CDR3 protein: CASSPTGTGGTYNEQFF
V gene: TRBV11-2
clone size: .
J gene: TRBJ2-1
CDR3 length: 17
D gene: TRBD1

CDR3 DNA: TGTGCCAGTAGTATCGAGGGAAACTATGGCTACACCTTC
CDR3 protein: CASSIEGNYGYTF
V gene: TRBV19
clone size: .
J gene: TRBJ1-2
CDR3 length: 13
D gene: .

CDR3 DNA: TGCGCCAGCAGCTTGGACCCGGGGGGCTCTGGGGCCAACGTCCTGACTTTC
CDR3 protein: CASSLDPGGSGANVLTF
V gene: TRBV4-1
clone size: .
J gene: TRBJ2-6
CDR3 length: 17
D gene: TRBD2

CDR3 DNA: TGCGCCAGCAGCTTGGAACTAGCGGGTTCCTACGAGCAGTACTTC
CDR3 protein: CASSLELAGSYEQYF
V gene: TRBV5-1
clone size: medium-sized
J gene: TRBJ2-7
CDR3 length: 15
D gene: TRBD2

CDR3 DNA: TGTGCCAGCAGTGCCGACAGCCCACCCTACGAGCAGTACTTC
CDR3 protein: CASSADSPPYEQYF
V gene: TRBV2
clone size: few
J gene: TRBJ2-7
CDR3 length: 14
D gene: .

CDR3 DNA: TGTGCCAGTAGTATAGAAATGACTAGCGGGAGTGGGAATGAGCAGTTCTTC
CDR3 protein: CASSIEMTSGSGNEQFF
V gene: TRBV19
clone size: .
J gene: TRBJ2-1
CDR3 length: 17
D gene: TRBD2

CDR3 DNA: TGCGCCAGCAGCTTGGGTATTACAGTGGACACTGAAGCTTTCTTT
CDR3 protein: CASSLGITVDTEAFF
V gene: TRBV5-1
clone size: few
J gene: TRBJ1-1
CDR3 length: 15
D gene: .

CDR3 DNA: TGCGCCAGCAGCCGCGACAGGGCCTACGAGCAGTACTTC
CDR3 protein: CASSRDRAYEQYF
V gene: TRBV5-1
clone size: medium-sized
J gene: TRBJ2-7
CDR3 length: 13
D gene: TRBD1

CDR3 DNA: TGCGCCAGCAGTGAGTCTGGCGGGAGCTCCTACGAGCAGTACTTC
CDR3 protein: CASSESGGSSYEQYF
V gene: TRBV10-2
clone size: .
J gene: TRBJ2-7
CDR3 length: 15
D gene: TRBD2

CDR3 DNA: TGTGCCAGCAGCTTAGATGCGGGACCCTACAATGAGCAGTTCTTC
CDR3 protein: CASSLDAGPYNEQFF
V gene: TRBV11-3
clone size: .
J gene: TRBJ2-1
CDR3 length: 15
D gene: .

CDR3 DNA: TGTGCCAGCACCCCCAAGCTAGCGGGTCACAATGAGCAGTTCTTC
CDR3 protein: CASTPKLAGHNEQFF
V gene: TRBV6-5
clone size: .
J gene: TRBJ2-1
CDR3 length: 15
D gene: TRBD2

CDR3 DNA: TGTGCCAGCAGGGGAGACGGGGAGACCCAGTACTTC
CDR3 protein: CASRGDGETQYF
V gene: TRBV2
clone size: .
J gene: TRBJ2-5
CDR3 length: 12
D gene: .

CDR3 DNA: TGTGCCAGCAGTTATAGGGTTGAGGCTTACACAGATACGCAGTATTTT
CDR3 protein: CASSYRVEAYTDTQYF
V gene: TRBV6-5
clone size: few
J gene: TRBJ2-3
CDR3 length: 16
D gene: .

CDR3 DNA: TGTGCCAGCTCACCACCGGGACAGCGAGTCGTAGGCTACACCTTC
CDR3 protein: CASSPPGQRVVGYTF
V gene: TRBV18
clone size: .
J gene: TRBJ1-2
CDR3 length: 15
D gene: TRBD1

CDR3 DNA: TGTGCCAGCAGCTCGGGACTAGCGGGATACACAGATACGCAGTATTTT
CDR3 protein: CASSSGLAGYTDTQYF
V gene: TRBV7-3
clone size: .
J gene: TRBJ2-3
CDR3 length: 16
D gene: TRBD2

CDR3 DNA: TGTGCCAGCAGCCTTGGAATGGAGGGGTACGAGCAGTACTTC
CDR3 protein: CASSLGMEGYEQYF
V gene: TRBV7-8
clone size: .
J gene: TRBJ2-7
CDR3 length: 14
D gene: .

CDR3 DNA: TGTGCCAGCAGCCCGCAGGGGAGCGGGAGGTTTATGAATGAGCAGTTCTTC
CDR3 protein: CASSPQGSGRFMNEQFF
V gene: TRBV7-2
clone size: few
J gene: TRBJ2-1
CDR3 length: 17
D gene: TRBD2

CDR3 DNA: TGCGCCAGCAGCTTGGCGGGGGAGGTGGGGACCCAGTACTTC
CDR3 protein: CASSLAGEVGTQYF
V gene: TRBV5-1
clone size: .
J gene: TRBJ2-5
CDR3 length: 14
D gene: .

CDR3 DNA: TGTGCCAGCAGTGAATTAGGACTAGAGGGCGGGGAGCTGTTTTTT
CDR3 protein: CASSELGLEGGELFF
V gene: TRBV2
clone size: .
J gene: TRBJ2-2
CDR3 length: 15
D gene: TRBD2

CDR3 DNA: TGTGCCAGCAGGGTACAGGGTGTCTCTGGAAACACCATATATTTT
CDR3 protein: CASRVQGVSGNTIYF
V gene: TRBV2
clone size: few
J gene: TRBJ1-3
CDR3 length: 15
D gene: .

CDR3 DNA: TGCGCCAGCAGCTTGGGTGGGGCCCAATCTGAGCAGTTCTTC
CDR3 protein: CASSLGGAQSEQFF
V gene: TRBV5-1
clone size: .
J gene: TRBJ2-1
CDR3 length: 14
D gene: .

CDR3 DNA: TGCGCCAGCAGCTTGTACAGGGGGCCTTCCAATGAGCAGTTCTTC
CDR3 protein: CASSLYRGPSNEQFF
V gene: TRBV5-1
clone size: .
J gene: TRBJ2-1
CDR3 length: 15
D gene: TRBD1

CDR3 DNA: TGTGCCAGCAGCTGGTCGGACAGGGTGGGTCAGCCCCAGCATTTT
CDR3 protein: CASSWSDRVGQPQHF
V gene: TRBV7-2
clone size: .
J gene: TRBJ1-5
CDR3 length: 15
D gene: TRBD1

CDR3 DNA: TGTGCCAGCAGCACCGGGGACAGGGGGCGATTGAATTGGGCCAACGTCCTGACTTTC
CDR3 protein: CASSTGDRGRLNWANVLTF
V gene: TRBV5-4
clone size: .
J gene: TRBJ2-6
CDR3 length: 19
D gene: TRBD1

CDR3 DNA: TGTGCCAGCAGTCCTAGGGCTGGGACCCAGTACTTC
CDR3 protein: CASSPRAGTQYF
V gene: TRBV6-8
clone size: once
J gene: TRBJ2-5
CDR3 length: 12
D gene: .